The rows below give T cell receptor beta chains drawn from one sample of a study of T cell changes during pregnancy in multiple sclerosis. Produced via immunoSEQ multiplex PCR; TCRdb's table is partial and in-frame only. The data hold around 130,000 clones, with 80% to 95% observed a single time. Material: peripheral blood, obtained before pregnancy. The receptors come from a female donor with multiple sclerosis, enrolled in a pregnancy study. Each CDR3 is given with its conserved first and last residue. The D gene is left open where the match is weak. Clone sizes are given selectively: once, few, many, or a class where the clone is expanded.

-	TRBJ2-7	TRBD1	TRBV9	TGTGCCAGCAGCTCAGGGGGCGAGATCGAGCAGTACTTC	CASSSGGEIEQYF
-	TRBJ2-7	TRBD2	TRBV19	TGTGCCAGTAGTAGAAGCGGGACTTCGGCCTACGAGCAGTACTTC	CASSRSGTSAYEQYF
once	TRBJ1-5	-	TRBV5-5	TGTGCCAGCAGCGAAATGGGGGGGCATCAGCCCCAGCATTTT	CASSEMGGHQPQHF
once	TRBJ1-2	-	TRBV7-9	TGTGCCAGCAGCTTCCCCTCGACAGGCATAGTAGAAAGCTATGGCTACACCTTC	CASSFPSTGIVESYGYTF
-	TRBJ1-2	-	TRBV28	TGTGCCAGCAGTTTATTTGTGGCAGGGACTTATGGCTACACCTTC	CASSLFVAGTYGYTF
once	TRBJ1-5	-	TRBV7-8	TGTGCCAGCAGCTTAGGGCGGAGAGTTAATCAGCCCCAGCATTTT	CASSLGRRVNQPQHF
-	TRBJ1-1	-	TRBV5-1	TGCGCCAGCAGCTTGGCAGGGAACACTGAAGCTTTCTTT	CASSLAGNTEAFF
-	TRBJ1-5	-	TRBV27	TGTGCCAGCAGTTTTCAGGGAGGTAATCAGCCCCAGCATTTT	CASSFQGGNQPQHF
-	TRBJ1-2	TRBD1	TRBV5-6	TGTGCCAGCAGCGTGACAGGGGGGACCACCTTC	CASSVTGGTTF
-	TRBJ2-2	-	TRBV21-1	TGTGCCAGCTGGAATAGCGGGGACACCGGGGAGCTGTTTTTT	CASWNSGDTGELFF
-	TRBJ1-2	-	TRBV27	TGTGCCAGCAGTCCAACGAGGTCCCAGTATGGCTACACCTTC	CASSPTRSQYGYTF
-	TRBJ2-1	-	TRBV4-2	TGTGCCAGCAGCCAAGGGAGCCAGGGGTCTTACAATGAGCAGTTCTTC	CASSQGSQGSYNEQFF
once	TRBJ2-5	-	TRBV29-1	TGCAGCGGTCGCGGGACAGAAGAGACCCAGTACTTC	CSGRGTEETQYF
-	TRBJ2-3	-	TRBV14	TGTGCCAGCAGCCAAGAGGGGGGATTCACAGATACGCAGTATTTT	CASSQEGGFTDTQYF
-	TRBJ2-2	-	TRBV27	TGTGCCAGCAGACCAGGAGGGACCGGGGAGCTGTTTTTT	CASRPGGTGELFF
-	TRBJ2-2	TRBD2	TRBV6-5	TGTGCCAGCAGTTATAGCGGGGGGGATGCCGGGGAGCTGTTTTTT	CASSYSGGDAGELFF
-	TRBJ2-7	-	TRBV10-1	TGCGCCAGCAAAGAGGACGAGCAGTACTTC	CASKEDEQYF
-	TRBJ2-1	TRBD2	TRBV19	TGTGCCAGTACCGGGACTAGCGGGGGGATACAGCAGTTCTTC	CASTGTSGGIQQFF
-	TRBJ1-1	TRBD1	TRBV30	TGTGCCTGGAGCCCGACAGGGATCACTGAAGCTTTCTTT	CAWSPTGITEAFF
-	TRBJ2-5	-	TRBV7-8	TGTGCCAGCAGCTTAGATCGCCAGATCAGGGAGACCCAGTACTTC	CASSLDRQIRETQYF
few	TRBJ2-4	-	TRBV27	TGTGCCAGCAGTCCCAGTACCAGGAGGGCCAAAAACATTCAGTACTTC	CASSPSTRRAKNIQYF
-	TRBJ2-7	-	TRBV7-9	TGTGCCAGCAGCTTAGAGGCCAGGGTGATCGAGCAGTACTTC	CASSLEARVIEQYF
-	TRBJ1-1	TRBD1	TRBV7-8	TGTGCCAGCAGCTCCGGACAGGGTTACACTGAAGCTTTCTTT	CASSSGQGYTEAFF
-	TRBJ1-4	-	TRBV6-5	TGTGCCAGCAGTTTAAGGGAGACGAGCGAAAAACTGTTTTTT	CASSLRETSEKLFF
-	TRBJ2-2	-	TRBV27	TGTGCCAGCTTCGGCGGGGTTCGGGAGCTGTTTTTT	CASFGGVRELFF
-	TRBJ2-1	TRBD2	TRBV5-5	TGTGCCAGCAGCATCGCCGGGGGGGCCTTCCCCTACAATGAGCAGTTCTTC	CASSIAGGAFPYNEQFF
-	TRBJ1-2	-	TRBV25-1	TGTGCCAGCAGTCCATCCCTAGAGTATGGCTACACCTTC	CASSPSLEYGYTF
-	TRBJ1-1	TRBD1	TRBV28	TGTGCCAGCAGTTTCAGGTGGGGCACAGGGGGTTTCATCACTGAAGCTTTCTTT	CASSFRWGTGGFITEAFF
-	TRBJ1-2	-	TRBV19	TGTGCCAGTAGCAGGGCCTATGGCTACACCTTC	CASSRAYGYTF
-	TRBJ2-7	-	TRBV27	TGTGCCAGCAGTTCCCGGACAGACGAGCAGTACTTC	CASSSRTDEQYF
-	TRBJ2-1	-	TRBV5-4	TGTGCCAGCAGCTTAACAACCAGCTCCTACAATGAGCAGTTCTTC	CASSLTTSSYNEQFF
-	TRBJ2-1	TRBD2	TRBV4-2	TGTGCCAGCAGCCAAGACGGGGCGGGGGATTACAATGAGCAGTTCTTC	CASSQDGAGDYNEQFF
-	TRBJ2-1	-	TRBV21-1	TGTGCCAGCAGCATCAGTGGTAGCGGGACAAACTACAATGAGCAGTTCTTC	CASSISGSGTNYNEQFF
-	TRBJ2-7	-	TRBV10-3	TGTGCCGTGATGGGGGGTGGTCAATTCTACGAGCAGTACTTC	CAVMGGGQFYEQYF
-	TRBJ1-1	-	TRBV4-1	TGCGCCAGCAGCCAATTTAAAGGGACTCCGACCCTGAACACTGAAGCTTTCTTT	CASSQFKGTPTLNTEAFF
once	TRBJ2-2	TRBD1	TRBV28	TGTGCCAGCAGTTCCCCCCAGGGGGCGTACGGGGAGCTGTTTTTT	CASSSPQGAYGELFF
-	TRBJ1-4	-	TRBV4-1	TGCGCCAGCAGCCAAGGCGGCACAACTAATGAAAAACTGTTTTTT	CASSQGGTTNEKLFF
-	TRBJ2-2	TRBD2	TRBV7-2	TGTGCCAGCAGCTTGGAGAGACTAGCGGAGCTCACCGGGGAGCTGTTTTTT	CASSLERLAELTGELFF
-	TRBJ2-7	-	TRBV6-1	TGTGCCAGCAGTGGGCGGACCTACGAGCAGTACTTC	CASSGRTYEQYF
once	TRBJ2-2	TRBD1	TRBV5-6	TGTGCCAGCAGCTTCATAGTACGGGACAGATACACCGGGGAGCTGTTTTTT	CASSFIVRDRYTGELFF
-	TRBJ1-2	-	TRBV5-8	TGTGCCAGCAGCCATCGGTTGGGACAAATTAACTATGGCTACACCTTC	CASSHRLGQINYGYTF